This T cell receptor beta chain is drawn from a study of blood T cell repertoires in COVID-19. Background on the study: PBMCs, B-cell-depleted T cells, or T cells provided the cDNA or gDNA that made up the material.

This clone was detected only once. Original analysis: Reference gene primer amplification gave estimated nucleated cell counts. Produced via immunoSEQ multiplex PCR; TCRdb's table is partial and in-frame only. The D gene and trimming were derived from the DNA, and the V and J assignments and clone size from that table. The table has some 87,000 clones, 81% seen once. V gave up 0 bases and J gave up 1 base, with 6 bases separating them. The CDR3 covers 14 residues. CDR1 and CDR2 from the germline V gene are ENHRY and SYGVKD. V and J are TRBV10-3 and TRBJ1-1, with D tentatively TRBD1 (5 bases). Sequencing was performed on peripheral blood. The sequence was collected from a man at least 80 years old with active or convalescent COVID-19. CDR3 nucleotide sequence: TGTGCCATCAGTGAGTCCAGGGAGAACACTGAAGCTTTCTTT. It codes for CAISESRENTEAFF.